One and the same sample provided the 12 T cell receptor beta chains below, sequenced in a study of T cell responses to AZD1222 COVID-19 vaccine. Assay used: immunoSEQ multiplex PCR; TCRdb lists only in-frame clones, some missing. The sample holds 95,000 to 150,000 clones, about 88% seen once. The source was peripheral blood, collected on day 0 of AZD1222 vaccination. The receptors originated from an adult in good health.

The gene calls are TRBV19 and TRBJ1-2; the match to TRBD1 covers 12 bases. The germline V gene encodes CDR1 LNHDA and CDR2 SQIVND (reference sequence). The V segment lost 5 bases and the J segment 7 bases; nucleotides outside the gene matches: 8. The CDR3 runs 15 residues. The CDR3, as DNA: TGTGCCAGTAGTGCCGCCGGGACAGGGGGCCGTGGCTACACCTTC. It translates to CASSAAGTGGRGYTF.

The genes are TRBV7-9 and TRBJ1-4, with D perhaps matching TRBD1 (5 bases). Germline V gene data show CDR1 as SEHNR and CDR2 as FQNEAQ (reference sequence). V shed 5 bases and J shed 0 bases, with 16 bases lying between them. The CDR3 sequence is 17 residues long. The chain's CDR3 is CASSLWGDGATNEKLFF. The CDR3 DNA reads as TGTGCCAGCAGCCTTTGGGGGGACGGAGCAACTAATGAAAAACTGTTTTTT.

The V call is TRBV12-3 or TRBV12-4, the J call TRBJ2-1; D is uncertain. The CDR3 totals 11 residues. V was cut by 6 bases and J by 10 bases, with 10 bases left in between. The CDR3 bases are TGTGCCAGCAGGTACCTCGGGGAGCAGTTCTTC. Amino acid sequence: CASRYLGEQFF.

The rearrangement links TRBV18 to TRBJ2-1; a weak D match, TRBD1 (5 bases). This CDR3 has 13 amino acids. Germline CDR1 reads KGHSH; CDR2 reads LQKENI. The V and J ends lost 6 bases and 8 bases respectively, with 14 bases between them. The CDR3 DNA sequence: TGTGCCAGCTCCCCGGGCAGGGCTGATGAGCAGTTCTTC. This codes for CASSPGRADEQFF.

The V gene is TRBV5-1, the J gene TRBJ2-1; possible D gene TRBD2, 6 bases. The CDR3 covers 16 residues. Germline assignment: CDR1 SGHRS and CDR2 YFSETQ. The V end lost 4 bases, the J end lost 1 base, and 15 bases lay between the germline ends. The CDR3 bases are TGCGCCAGCAGCCCGTGGGAGGCAGGGTCCTACAATGAGCAGTTCTTC. This encodes CASSPWEAGSYNEQFF.

The DNA of the CDR3 is TGTGCCAGCAGTTACTCGAACAGGGGTTACACTGAAGCTTTCTTT. Translated: CASSYSNRGYTEAFF. The chain is built from TRBV6-5 and TRBJ1-1; the match to TRBD1 covers 7 bases. Germline values: CDR1 MNHEY, CDR2 SVGAGI. After removal of 0 bases from V and 3 bases from J, the junction contained 4 bases not matched to a gene. The CDR3 is 15 residues long.

This sequence joins TRBV5-1 and TRBJ1-2, with D possibly TRBD1 on 6 matching bases. Looked up from germline, CDR1 is SGHRS and CDR2 is YFSETQ. The V gene lost 5 bases and the J gene lost 8 bases, with 22 bases spanning the gap. The CDR3 has 15 residues. CDR3 in DNA: TGCGCCAGCAGAGAGAGACCCGAACAGGGTTTCGGCTACACCTTC. This encodes CASRERPEQGFGYTF.

The J gene is TRBJ2-3, the V gene TRBV19; TRBD1 aligns across 8 bases. CDR1 is LNHDA and CDR2 is SQIVND in the germline V gene (reference sequence). The CDR3 has 14 amino acids. Trimming at V came to 9 bases and at J to 1 base, leaving 6 bases not matched to a gene. This CDR3 reads CASGDRGRTDTQYF. The DNA of the CDR3 is TGTGCCAGCGGAGACAGGGGCCGCACAGATACGCAGTATTTT.

The chain has TRBV20-1 and TRBJ1-2; no firm D call. This CDR3 is 12 amino acids long. With 3 bases removed from V and 0 bases from J, the gap between germline ends came to 5 bases. Germline V CDR1 and CDR2: DFQATT, SNEGSKA (reference sequence). As DNA, the CDR3 is TGCAGTGCTAGTCAGGCTAACTATGGCTACACCTTC. Protein sequence: CSASQANYGYTF.

This chain connects TRBV7-2 to TRBJ1-6; D remains unclear. The CDR3 covers 15 residues. Germline CDR1 is SGHTA and CDR2 is FQGNSA. Trimming shortened V by 6 bases and J by 4 bases, and 13 bases separated the two germline ends. CDR3 nucleotides: TGTGCCAGCAGGTCCGTCCCGGGGTATAATTCACCCCTCCACTTT. This codes for CASRSVPGYNSPLHF.

This CDR3 reads CASNEGLNTEAFF. The CDR3 DNA reads as TGTGCCAGTAATGAGGGCTTGAACACTGAAGCTTTCTTT. The rearrangement links TRBV19 to TRBJ1-1; D unclear. The CDR3 runs to 13 residues. V dropped 7 bases and J dropped 0 bases, with 9 bases sitting between them. The germline gives CDR1 LNHDA, CDR2 SQIVND (reference sequence).

The V gene is TRBV3-1 (or the pseudogene TRBV3-2), the J gene TRBJ2-7; TRBD2 matches 9 bases. The V and J ends lost 0 bases and 4 bases, in that order; junction bases with no gene match: 7. CDR3 length: 16 amino acids. In germline, CDR1 is LGHDT, CDR2 YNNKEL (reference sequence). As DNA, the CDR3 is TGTGCCAGCAGCCAAGATTGGGCTAGCGGGGCATACGAGCAGTACTTC. The encoded protein is CASSQDWASGAYEQYF.